The 3 T cell receptor beta chains listed next were all sequenced from one sample in a study of shared clonotypes between healthy human individuals (dated by TCRdb to the early 2020s). The receptor library was made with the immunoSEQ multiplex PCR assay. TCRdb mirrors the immuneACCESS table, restricted to in-frame sequences. Some clones are absent from its copies; in checked studies, under half trace to an unresolved V gene, and the reason for the others is unknown. Across this sample there are 2 million to 2.5 million clones, with approximately 94% seen only once. More than 0.1% of the sample rests with the top ten. Sequencing used naive CD4+ T cells sorted from blood. This specimen's cell subset or site label, interpreted: CD45RA+ positively selected. These TCRs come from a man between 18 and 29 years old in good health.

The chain joins TRBV30 to TRBJ1-2, with D possibly being TRBD1 (6 bases). Germline CDR1 and CDR2: GTSNPN and SVGIG (reference sequence). The V end lost 3 bases, the J end lost 7 bases, and 15 bases lay between the germline ends. This CDR3 region has 13 residues. This chain's CDR3 is CAWSPIRGGGYTF. The CDR3 bases are TGTGCCTGGAGCCCTATCAGGGGAGGTGGCTACACCTTC.

The chain combines TRBV28 with TRBJ2-5; either TRBD1 or TRBD2 may supply D (6 bases each). CDR3 length: 13 amino acids. Deletions cut 2 bases from V and 5 bases from J, with 9 bases between. CDR1 is MDHEN, CDR2 SYDVKM, per germline. CDR3 amino acids: CASSLRGAETQYF. The DNA of the CDR3 is TGTGCCAGCAGTTTAAGGGGGGCTGAGACCCAGTACTTC. The full variable domain, completed using reference TRBV28 and TRBJ2-5, is DVKVTQSSRYLVKRTGEKVFLECVQDMDHENMFWYRQDPGLGLRLIYFSYDVKMKEKGDIPEGYSVSREKKERFSLILESASTNQTSMYLCASSLRGAETQYFGPGTRLLVL.

The sample holds one count of this clone. The rearrangement uses TRBV28 and TRBJ1-5; 7 nucleotides match TRBD1. J lost 5 bases, V lost 10 bases, and 11 bases had no gene match. Germline V gives CDR1 MDHEN, CDR2 SYDVKM. The CDR3 has 14 amino acids. DNA for the CDR3: TGTGCCACCCAAACCACAGGGGAGGATCAGCCCCAGCATTTT. This codes for CATQTTGEDQPQHF.